Below are 5 T cell receptor delta chains sequenced from a single sample in a study of delta chains in infants with herpesvirus infections. Reverse transcription of PBMC RNA used primers specific for the gamma and delta chains. TCRdb fed the RT-PCR reads to CATT. The sample shows roughly 1,300 delta-chain clones, about 31% of them seen only once. The material sequenced was peripheral blood, taken at time point 2 of longitudinal follow-up. The receptors originated from a human donor who was a Ugandan infant, either HIV-exposed or HIV-unexposed (not recorded which).

This clone came up a few times. The chain is built from TRDV1 and TRDJ1; 10 bases map to TRDD3. Germline V gives CDR1 TSWWSYY, CDR2 QGS. The CDR3 runs 20 residues. The V and J ends lost 3 bases and 0 bases, in that order; junction bases with no gene match: 16. CDR3: CALGEKRRGDTKGYTDKLIF. The CDR3 DNA follows: TGTGCTCTTGGGGAGAAACGACGGGGGGATACGAAAGGGTACACCGATAAACTCATCTTT.

The CDR3 DNA is TGTGCTCTTGGGGAATTTTCAGCCGGGCGGTTGAGCTATCGCAGCGATAAACTCATCTTT. Amino acid sequence: CALGEFSAGRLSYRSDKLIF. The rearrangement links TRDV1 to TRDJ1, with D unresolved. Trimming removed 2 bases at V and 4 bases at J, with 29 bases between. The CDR3 runs 20 residues. CDR1 is TSWWSYY and CDR2 is QGS in the germline V gene.

CDR3 in amino acids: CALGELSFPALYWAFGTDKLIF. In DNA, the CDR3 is TGTGCTCTTGGGGAACTCAGCTTCCCAGCCCTATACTGGGCCTTCGGGACCGATAAACTCATCTTT. The J gene is TRDJ1, the V gene TRDV1, with D possibly matching TRDD3 (6 bases). This CDR3 comprises 22 residues. Germline lookup yields CDR1 TSWWSYY and CDR2 QGS. With 0 bases removed from V and 2 bases from J, the gap between germline ends came to 31 bases.

The rearrangement links TRDV1 to TRDJ1, with 12 bases aligning to TRDD3. Germline CDR1 is TSWWSYY and CDR2 is QGS. Losses at the gene ends were 5 bases for V and 3 bases for J; bases not matched to a gene: 22. The CDR3 covers 21 residues. DNA for the CDR3: TGTGCTCTTGGGAATCCCCTCCACTGGGGGATACCGCCGATGGGGGCCGATAAACTCATCTTT. Amino acids: CALGNPLHWGIPPMGADKLIF.

This clone is categorized as large. V usage is TRDV1 and J usage is TRDJ1; 13 bases are a match to TRDD3. The ends lost 0 bases at V and 2 bases at J; junction bases unmatched: 21. The CDR3 sequence is 23 residues long. From germline, CDR1 is TSWWSYY and CDR2 QGS. This CDR3 reads CALGELATIWSYWGIRATDKLIF. CDR3 nucleotide sequence: TGTGCTCTTGGGGAACTAGCTACTATTTGGAGCTACTGGGGGATACGCGCGACCGATAAACTCATCTTT.